Below are 30 T cell receptor beta chains sequenced from a single sample in a study of T cell repertoires in cytomegalovirus infection. From the reads, TCRdb called clonotypes with MiXCR, one entry per CDR3 protein. Here the sample spans roughly 920,000 distinct CDR3 sequences, 30% to 40% being singletons. Their antigens remain unidentified. Sequencing used cultured CD8+ T cells from PBMCs, obtained from culture after CMV antigen stimulation. All receptors come from a human donor in good health (CMV status not recorded). Some clones in this sample may be carry-over from other donors' samples.

This clonotype was seen at least ten times. The chain joins TRBV12-3 or TRBV12-4 to TRBJ1-3; D not resolved. The CDR3 totals 17 residues. Trimming cost V 6 bases and J 1 base, with 19 bases left between them. CDR3 protein: CASRTATDWASGNTIYF. The CDR3, as DNA: TGTGCCAGCAGAACCGCAACAGACTGGGCATCTGGAAACACCATATATTTT.

This clonotype was counted many times. The chain is built from TRBV19 and TRBJ2-1, with D possibly TRBD2 on 5 matching bases. The V end lost 1 base, the J end lost 10 bases, and 8 bases lay between the germline ends. The CDR3 sequence is 12 residues long. Germline CDR1 and CDR2: LNHDA and SQIVND (reference sequence). The CDR3 region is CASSIGGYEQFF. CDR3 DNA: TGTGCCAGTAGTATAGGAGGGTACGAGCAGTTCTTC.

The rearrangement uses TRBV6-5 and TRBJ1-1; D not resolved. The V gene's germline CDR1 is MNHEY and CDR2 SVGAGI. The germline V and J ends were trimmed by 6 bases and 4 bases, with 12 bases remaining between them. The CDR3 is 13 amino acids. The chain's CDR3 is CASRWNPITEAFF. The CDR3 nucleotides read TGTGCCAGCAGATGGAATCCCATCACTGAAGCTTTCTTT.

The rearrangement uses TRBV6-1 and TRBJ2-2; D might be TRBD2 (6 bases). Germline assignment: CDR1 MNHNS and CDR2 SASEGT. V was pared by 5 bases and J by 5 bases, with 15 bases between. The CDR3 sequence is 15 residues long. CDR3 in DNA: TGTGCCAGCAGTCCCTGGCCCGCGGGGACCGGGGAGCTGTTTTTT. It specifies CASSPWPAGTGELFF.

Comment on this clonotype: A much larger clone differs from this one at a single base, so this may be a read error. No conserved phenylalanine or tryptophan is present at the end of the CDR3, so a read error is the likely explanation. Here the CDR3 reads CASSYSSVEETQYC. CDR3 nucleotides: TGTGCCAGCAGTTACTCGTCCGTCGAGGAGACCCAGTACTGC. J is TRBJ2-5 and V is TRBV6-5; D not certain. The length of the CDR3 is 14 residues. Germline CDR1 reads MNHEY; CDR2 reads SVGAGI. V was pared by 0 bases and J by 5 bases, with 10 bases between.

This clonotype was picked up one time. The junction shows a germline mismatch at one end, possibly a read error. This sequence joins TRBV7-9 and TRBJ2-7; TRBD2 might be the D (6 bases). Germline-derived CDR1 and CDR2 are SEHNR and FQNEAQ (reference sequence). The CDR3 sequence is 13 residues long. CDR3 DNA: TGTGTCAGCAGCTTAGTCCCTAGCGACGAGCAGTACTTC. Its protein product is CVSSLVPSDEQYF.

This clonotype was detected ten times or more. The CDR3 DNA follows: TGTGCCAGCAGCTCCCGGGAGGGAGGGCAAGAGACCCAGTACTTC. Its translation is CASSSREGGQETQYF. The J gene is TRBJ2-5, the V gene TRBV7-8, with 8 bases matching TRBD2. The CDR3 runs to 15 residues. The J segment lost 2 bases and the V segment lost 4 bases, leaving 6 bases of the junction unmatched. Germline-derived CDR1 and CDR2 are SGHVS and FQNEAQ.

The genes are TRBV27 and TRBJ2-1, with D tentatively TRBD2 (5 bases). V was pared by 7 bases and J by 6 bases, with 13 bases between. CDR1 is MNHEY and CDR2 is SMNVEV in the germline V gene (reference sequence). This CDR3 has 13 amino acids. The CDR3 DNA follows: TGTGCCAGCAAGGTTATTAGCGTCAATGAGCAGTTCTTC. This sequence encodes CASKVISVNEQFF.

This clonotype was recorded at least ten times. This chain connects TRBV6-2 or TRBV6-3 to TRBJ1-2, with TRBD1 matching 7 bases. The germline V gene encodes CDR1 MNHEY and CDR2 SVGEGT. This CDR3 region has 13 residues. The trim removed 2 bases at V and 5 bases at J, leaving 2 bases unmatched. CDR3 nucleotides: TGTGCCAGCAGTTACCCAGGGGGATATGGCTACACCTTC. Translation: CASSYPGGYGYTF.

This clonotype was observed at least ten times. The chain joins TRBV19 to TRBJ2-1, with D unclear. Between the trimmed V and J ends, which lost 5 bases and 6 bases, there was a span of 11 bases. This CDR3 region has 13 residues. CDR1 and CDR2 (germline): LNHDA, SQIVND (reference sequence). DNA for the CDR3: TGTGCCAGTAGTCCTCCGCTCGGCAATGAGCAGTTCTTC. Translated, it gives CASSPPLGNEQFF.

The chain links TRBV2 to TRBJ2-7; possible D gene TRBD1, 6 bases. Germline V lookup: CDR1 SNHLY, CDR2 FYNNEI. CDR3 length equals 11 residues. Trimming removed 8 bases at V and 4 bases at J, with 9 bases between. The CDR3 here is CASPQGYEQYV. DNA for the CDR3: TGTGCCAGCCCACAGGGATACGAGCAGTACGTC.

This clonotype has more than one count but fewer than ten. The chain links TRBV10-3 to TRBJ1-1; D is unclear. Trimming took 11 bases from V and 5 from J, leaving 15 bases between them. Per germline, CDR1 ENHRY and CDR2 SYGVKD. The CDR3 loop spans 12 amino acids. The CDR3 here is CAARGRQTEAFF. The CDR3 bases are TGTGCCGCTCGCGGGCGGCAAACTGAAGCTTTCTTT.

This clonotype was detected only a few times. The chain uses TRBV12-3 or TRBV12-4 and TRBJ2-3, with unresolved D. The V and J ends lost 6 bases and 0 bases respectively, with 22 bases between them. This CDR3 is 18 amino acids long. CDR3 region: CASSSIFTGPTSTDTQYF. The DNA for the CDR3 is TGTGCCAGCAGCTCCATATTCACCGGCCCAACTAGCACAGATACGCAGTATTTT.

This clonotype was observed once. The rearrangement links TRBV3-1 to TRBJ1-2; D might be TRBD1 (5 bases). Germline V gene data show CDR1 as LGHDT and CDR2 as YNNKEL (reference sequence). V was clipped by 0 bases and J by 11 bases, with 16 bases between them. The CDR3 has 14 amino acids. CDR3 sequence reads: CASSQDPGSPGYTF. The CDR3 nucleotides read TGTGCCAGCAGCCAAGATCCAGGCAGCCCAGGGTACACCTTC.

This clonotype was recorded at least ten times. The rearrangement uses TRBV18 and TRBJ1-5; TRBD1 is a possible D gene (5 bases). CDR1 and CDR2 from the germline V gene are KGHSH and LQKENI. The CDR3 runs to 16 residues. V dropped 3 bases and J dropped 4 bases, with 16 bases sitting between them. The CDR3 loop is CASSPVGRTENQPQHF. DNA of the CDR3: TGTGCCAGCTCACCCGTGGGACGAACGGAGAATCAGCCCCAGCATTTT. Filled out from reference TRBV18 and TRBJ1-5, the complete variable domain reads NAGVMQNPRHLVRRRGQEARLRCSPMKGHSHVYWYRQLPEEGLKFMVYLQKENIIDESGMPKERFSAEFPKEGPSILRIQQVVRGDSAAYFCASSPVGRTENQPQHFGDGTRLSIL.

This clonotype showed up just a few times. V is TRBV6-6 and J is TRBJ1-2; D uncertain. The CDR3 sequence is 16 residues long. Trimming took 7 bases from V and 5 from J, leaving 23 bases between them. Germline V lookup: CDR1 MNHNY, CDR2 SVGAGI (reference sequence). The CDR3 spells CASTGILPLPLYGYTF. The CDR3 region has the DNA TGTGCCAGCACCGGGATTCTCCCACTCCCCCTTTATGGCTACACCTTC.

This clonotype was observed a handful of times. The chain joins TRBV6-5 to TRBJ1-1; no reliable D call. The CDR3 extends over 13 amino acids. CDR1 and CDR2 (germline): MNHEY, SVGAGI. The ends were cut back, 6 bases at V and 5 bases at J, with 13 bases in the middle. Here the CDR3 reads CASRRGPGTEAFF. The CDR3 coding sequence is TGTGCCAGCAGAAGAGGGCCGGGAACTGAAGCTTTCTTT.

This chain links TRBV20-1 with TRBJ2-3; the match to TRBD2 covers 9 bases. Germline assignment: CDR1 DFQATT and CDR2 SNEGSKA (reference sequence). The CDR3 has 15 residues. V dropped 1 base and J dropped 1; count of bases not matched to a gene: 3. CDR3 residues: CSARGRTSGTDTQYF. The CDR3 bases are TGCAGTGCTAGAGGGAGGACTAGCGGCACAGATACGCAGTATTTT.

This clonotype has ten or more counts. The chain joins TRBV7-8 to TRBJ2-2; D is unclear. The V gene lost 4 bases and the J gene lost 7 bases, with 7 bases spanning the gap. Per the germline V gene, CDR1 is SGHVS and CDR2 is FQNEAQ. There are 12 residues in the CDR3. The CDR3 region is CASSWIGGELFF. As DNA, the CDR3 is TGTGCCAGCAGCTGGATTGGCGGGGAGCTGTTTTTT.

The chain uses TRBV7-6 and TRBJ2-2, with a possible D match to TRBD1 (5 bases). In germline, CDR1 is SGHVS, CDR2 FNYEAQ. CDR3 length: 17 residues. Deletions cut 1 base from V and 0 bases from J, with 12 bases between. The CDR3 DNA reads as TGTGCCAGCAGCTTAGAGTGGGCAGGGACGAACACCGGGGAGCTGTTTTTT. It encodes CASSLEWAGTNTGELFF.

J is TRBJ1-1 and V is TRBV6-5, with 7 bases matching TRBD1. CDR1 and CDR2 (germline): MNHEY, SVGAGI. The CDR3 sequence is 12 residues long. The J segment lost 11 bases and the V segment lost 0 bases, leaving 3 bases of the junction unmatched. In DNA, the CDR3 is TGTGCCAGCAGTTACTCGGGACAGCCGGCTTTCTTT. Protein product: CASSYSGQPAFF.

Only a few counts were recorded for this clonotype. The chain uses TRBV27 and TRBJ2-1; D remains ambiguous. Trimming removed 2 bases from V and 2 bases from J, with 10 bases in between. This CDR3 is built from 15 residues. Germline V CDR1 and CDR2: MNHEY, SMNVEV (reference sequence). The CDR3: CASSLGANPYNEQFF. CDR3 DNA sequence: TGTGCCAGCAGTTTAGGCGCGAACCCCTACAATGAGCAGTTCTTC.

This clonotype was seen a handful of times. The chain carries TRBV4-3 and TRBJ1-2; 8 bases line up with TRBD1. The CDR3 consists of 19 residues. Losses at the gene ends were 4 bases for V and 6 bases for J; bases not matched to a gene: 22. Germline loops: CDR1 LGHNA, CDR2 YSLEER. Written as DNA, the CDR3 is TGCGCCAGCAGCCTAAGATACCCCGGGACAGGACCCCTCGAGGATGGCTACACCTTC. This gives the protein CASSLRYPGTGPLEDGYTF.

The rearrangement uses TRBV7-9 and TRBJ2-1; 15 positions agree with TRBD2. V dropped 4 bases and J dropped 3; count of bases not matched to a gene: 10. The CDR3 is made up of 19 amino acids. Germline V gives CDR1 SEHNR, CDR2 FQNEAQ (reference sequence). The CDR3 DNA sequence: TGTGCCAGCAGCTCGTCGGGACTAGCGGGAGGAATTGGCTACAATGAGCAGTTCTTC. This encodes CASSSSGLAGGIGYNEQFF.

As to this clonotype: A clone one base away is much larger, so this may be a read error. The CDR3, as DNA: TGTGCCAGCAGCCCTGGGACAGGGATCTCCTACAAGCAGTACTTC. It yields the protein CASSPGTGISYKQYF. The rearrangement links TRBV7-6 to TRBJ2-7; 9 bases are a match to TRBD1. Germline CDR1 is SGHVS and CDR2 is FNYEAQ. This CDR3 spans 15 amino acids.

At least ten counts were recorded for this clonotype. This chain connects TRBV7-8 to TRBJ2-1; D possibly corresponds to TRBD1 (6 bases). The germline V gene has CDR1 SGHVS and CDR2 FQNEAQ. The CDR3 sequence is 15 residues long. V lost 4 bases and J 4 bases, leaving 14 bases between the germline ends. The CDR3 DNA reads as TGTGCCAGCAGCTCAGGGGTTTTAGCTTACAATGAGCAGTTCTTC. This codes for CASSSGVLAYNEQFF.

At least ten counts were recorded for this clonotype. CDR3 sequence (DNA): TGTGCCAGCAGCTTCGAACGGGGGAGCACAGATACGCAGTATTTT. It codes for CASSFERGSTDTQYF. This sequence joins TRBV7-9 and TRBJ2-3, with D perhaps TRBD2 (6 bases). V gave up 3 bases and J gave up 0 bases, with 10 bases separating them. Germline V lookup: CDR1 SEHNR, CDR2 FQNEAQ (reference sequence). This CDR3 region has 15 residues.

The chain couples TRBV12-3 or TRBV12-4 to TRBJ1-5; D is unclear. The CDR3 totals 15 residues. V was cut by 8 bases and J by 6 bases, with 20 bases left in between. The CDR3 nucleotides read TGTGCCAGCGCCATCGAGGTAGTGGGCGGTCAGCCCCAGCATTTT. Its protein product is CASAIEVVGGQPQHF.

This clonotype has just a few counts. The V gene is TRBV6-1, the J gene TRBJ2-2; D is possibly TRBD1 (6 bases). Germline V gene data show CDR1 as MNHNS and CDR2 as SASEGT. The CDR3 contains 18 residues. Trimming left V 4 bases short and J 0 bases short, with 18 bases between. CDR3 nucleotide sequence: TGTGCCAGCAGTGTCGAGTCCTTACAGGGACCGAACACCGGGGAGCTGTTTTTT. Protein sequence: CASSVESLQGPNTGELFF.

This clonotype appeared many times. The V gene is TRBV20-1, the J gene TRBJ2-7, with D maybe TRBD1 (6 bases). V lost 3 bases and J lost 2, with 11 bases in between. CDR1 and CDR2 (germline): DFQATT, SNEGSKA (reference sequence). This CDR3 has 13 amino acids. The CDR3 DNA reads TGCAGTGCTAGGAGTACAGGGCCCTACGAGCAGTACGTC. As protein: CSARSTGPYEQYV.